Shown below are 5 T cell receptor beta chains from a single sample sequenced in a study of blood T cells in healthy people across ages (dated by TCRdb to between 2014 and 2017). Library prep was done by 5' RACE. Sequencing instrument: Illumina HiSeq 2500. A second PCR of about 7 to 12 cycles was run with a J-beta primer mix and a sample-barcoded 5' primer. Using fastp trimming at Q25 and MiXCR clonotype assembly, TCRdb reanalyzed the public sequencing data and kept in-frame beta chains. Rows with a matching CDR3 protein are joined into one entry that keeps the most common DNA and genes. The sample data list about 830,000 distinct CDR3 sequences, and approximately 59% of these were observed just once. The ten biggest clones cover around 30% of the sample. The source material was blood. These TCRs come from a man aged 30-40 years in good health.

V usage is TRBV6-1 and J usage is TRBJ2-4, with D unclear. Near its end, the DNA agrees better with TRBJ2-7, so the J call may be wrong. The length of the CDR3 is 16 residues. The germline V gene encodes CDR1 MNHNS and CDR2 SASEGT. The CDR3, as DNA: TGTGCCAGCAGTGAAGCTGTGTCGGTCGTCCCCTACGAGCAGTACTTC. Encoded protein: CASSEAVSVVPYEQYF.

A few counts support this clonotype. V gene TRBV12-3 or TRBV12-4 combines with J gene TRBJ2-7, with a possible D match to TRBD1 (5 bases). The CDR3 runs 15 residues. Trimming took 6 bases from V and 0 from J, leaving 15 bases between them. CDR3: CASSNRQSNSYEQYF. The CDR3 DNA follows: TGTGCCAGCAGCAACCGACAGTCAAACTCCTACGAGCAGTACTTC.

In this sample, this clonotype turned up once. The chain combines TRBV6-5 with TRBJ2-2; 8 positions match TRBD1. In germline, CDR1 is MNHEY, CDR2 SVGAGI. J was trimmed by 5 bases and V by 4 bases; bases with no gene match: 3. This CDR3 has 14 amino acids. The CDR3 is CASSLGQGTGELFF. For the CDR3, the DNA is TGTGCCAGCAGTTTAGGACAGGGAACCGGGGAGCTGTTTTTT.

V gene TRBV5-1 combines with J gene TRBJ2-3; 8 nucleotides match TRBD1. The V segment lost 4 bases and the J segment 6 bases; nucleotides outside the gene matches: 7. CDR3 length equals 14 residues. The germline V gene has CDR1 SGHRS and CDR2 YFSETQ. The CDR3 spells CASSQDRELDTQYF. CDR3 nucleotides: TGCGCCAGCAGCCAGGACAGGGAGCTGGATACGCAGTATTTT.

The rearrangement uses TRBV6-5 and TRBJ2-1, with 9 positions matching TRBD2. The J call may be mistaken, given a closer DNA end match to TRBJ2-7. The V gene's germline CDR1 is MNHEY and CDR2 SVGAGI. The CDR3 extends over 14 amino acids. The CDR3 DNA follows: TGTGCCAGCAGTTACGGCAGCGGGGGGTACGAGCAGTACTTC. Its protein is CASSYGSGGYEQYF.